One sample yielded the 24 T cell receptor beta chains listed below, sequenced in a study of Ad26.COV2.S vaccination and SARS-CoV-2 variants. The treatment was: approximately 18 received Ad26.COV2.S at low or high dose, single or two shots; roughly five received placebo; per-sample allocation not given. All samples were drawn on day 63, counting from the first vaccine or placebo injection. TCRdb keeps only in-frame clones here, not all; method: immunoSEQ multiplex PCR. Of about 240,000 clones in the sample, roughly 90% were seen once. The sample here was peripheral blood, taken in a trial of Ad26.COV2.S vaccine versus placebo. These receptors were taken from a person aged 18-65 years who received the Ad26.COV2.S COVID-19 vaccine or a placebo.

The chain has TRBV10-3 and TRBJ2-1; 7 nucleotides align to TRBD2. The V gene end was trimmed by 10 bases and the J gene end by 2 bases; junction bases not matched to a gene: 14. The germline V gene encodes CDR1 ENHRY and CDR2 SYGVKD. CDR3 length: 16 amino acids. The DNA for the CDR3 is TGTGCCACCACGGGGTTAGCGGGCGGGCCCTACAATGAGCAGTTCTTC. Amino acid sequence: CATTGLAGGPYNEQFF.

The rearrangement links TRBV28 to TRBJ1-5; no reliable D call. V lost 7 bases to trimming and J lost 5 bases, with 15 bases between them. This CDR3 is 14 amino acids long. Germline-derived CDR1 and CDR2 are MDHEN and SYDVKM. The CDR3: CASTLGKVYQPQHF. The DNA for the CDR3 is TGTGCCAGCACCCTAGGTAAGGTCTATCAGCCCCAGCATTTT.

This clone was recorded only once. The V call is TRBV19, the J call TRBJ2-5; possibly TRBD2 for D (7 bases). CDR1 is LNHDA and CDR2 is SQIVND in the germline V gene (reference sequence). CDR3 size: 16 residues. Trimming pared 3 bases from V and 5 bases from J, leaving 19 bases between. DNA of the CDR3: TGTGCCAGTAGTATCCCGCGGGGGCAGGTTGGGGAGACCCAGTACTTC. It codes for CASSIPRGQVGETQYF. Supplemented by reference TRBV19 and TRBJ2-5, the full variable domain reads DGGITQSPKYLFRKEGQNVTLSCEQNLNHDAMYWYRQDPGQGLRLIYYSQIVNDFQKGDIAEGYSVSREKKESFPLTVTSAQKNPTAFYLCASSIPRGQVGETQYFGPGTRLLVL.

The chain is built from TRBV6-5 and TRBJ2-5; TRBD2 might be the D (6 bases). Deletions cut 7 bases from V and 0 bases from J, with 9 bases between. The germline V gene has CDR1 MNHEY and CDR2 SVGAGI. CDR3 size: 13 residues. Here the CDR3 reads CASNPSDQETQYF. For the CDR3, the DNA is TGTGCCAGCAATCCTAGCGACCAAGAGACCCAGTACTTC.

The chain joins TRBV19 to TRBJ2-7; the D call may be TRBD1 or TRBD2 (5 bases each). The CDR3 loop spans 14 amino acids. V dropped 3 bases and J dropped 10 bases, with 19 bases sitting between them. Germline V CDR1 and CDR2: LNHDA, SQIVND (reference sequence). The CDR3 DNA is TGTGCCAGTAGTATTCCGTTCGCACCGGGACCCCAGTACTTC. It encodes CASSIPFAPGPQYF.

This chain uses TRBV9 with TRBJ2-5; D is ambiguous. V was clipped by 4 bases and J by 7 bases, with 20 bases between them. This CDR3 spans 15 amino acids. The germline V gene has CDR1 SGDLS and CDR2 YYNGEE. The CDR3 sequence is CASSPRVSGVVTQYF. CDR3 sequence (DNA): TGTGCCAGCAGCCCCCGTGTGAGTGGTGTGGTGACCCAGTACTTC. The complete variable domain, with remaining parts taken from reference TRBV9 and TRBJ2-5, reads DSGVTQTPKHLITATGQRVTLRCSPRSGDLSVYWYQQSLDQGLQFLIQYYNGEERAKGNILERFSAQQFPDLHSELNLSSLELGDSALYFCASSPRVSGVVTQYFGPGTRLLVL.

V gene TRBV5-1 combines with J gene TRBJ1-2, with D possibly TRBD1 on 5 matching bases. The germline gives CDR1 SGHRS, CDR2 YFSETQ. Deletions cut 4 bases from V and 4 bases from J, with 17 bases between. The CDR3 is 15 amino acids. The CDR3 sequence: CASSPSGGSGYGYTF. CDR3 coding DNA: TGCGCCAGCAGCCCAAGCGGGGGTTCCGGCTATGGCTACACCTTC.

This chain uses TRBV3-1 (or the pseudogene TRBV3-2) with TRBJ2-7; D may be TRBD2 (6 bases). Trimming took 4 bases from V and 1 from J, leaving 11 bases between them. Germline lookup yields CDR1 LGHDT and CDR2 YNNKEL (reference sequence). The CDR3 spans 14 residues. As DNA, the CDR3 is TGTGCCAGCAGCCCCCGTGGGGGGTCCTACGAGCAGTACTTC. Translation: CASSPRGGSYEQYF.

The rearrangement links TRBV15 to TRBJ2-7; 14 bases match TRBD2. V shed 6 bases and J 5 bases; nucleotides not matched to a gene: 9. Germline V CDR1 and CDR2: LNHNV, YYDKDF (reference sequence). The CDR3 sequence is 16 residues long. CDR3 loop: CATRPDRLAGGNEQYF. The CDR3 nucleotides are TGTGCCACCAGGCCCGATAGACTAGCGGGAGGGAACGAGCAGTACTTC.

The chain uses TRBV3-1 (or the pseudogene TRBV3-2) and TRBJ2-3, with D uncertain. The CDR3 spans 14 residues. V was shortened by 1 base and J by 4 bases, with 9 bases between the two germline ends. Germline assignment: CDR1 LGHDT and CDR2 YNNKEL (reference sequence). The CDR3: CASSQATSADTQYF. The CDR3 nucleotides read TGTGCCAGCAGCCAAGCCACCAGTGCAGATACGCAGTATTTT.

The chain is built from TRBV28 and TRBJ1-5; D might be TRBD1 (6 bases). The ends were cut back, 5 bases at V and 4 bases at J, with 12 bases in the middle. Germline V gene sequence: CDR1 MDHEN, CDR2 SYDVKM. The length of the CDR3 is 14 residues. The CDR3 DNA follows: TGTGCCAGCAGTCCCGGGACATTTAATCAGCCCCAGCATTTT. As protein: CASSPGTFNQPQHF.

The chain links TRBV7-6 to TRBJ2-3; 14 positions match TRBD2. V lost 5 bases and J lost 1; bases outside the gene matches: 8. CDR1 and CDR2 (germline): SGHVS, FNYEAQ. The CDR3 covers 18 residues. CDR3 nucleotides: TGTGCCAGCAGCGCAAGGACTAGCGGGAGGCCTGGCACAGATACGCAGTATTTT. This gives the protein CASSARTSGRPGTDTQYF.

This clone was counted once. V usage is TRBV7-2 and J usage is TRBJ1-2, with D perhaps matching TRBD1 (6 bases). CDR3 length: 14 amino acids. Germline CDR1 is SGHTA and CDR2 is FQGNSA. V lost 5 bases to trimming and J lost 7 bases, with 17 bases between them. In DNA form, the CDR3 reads TGTGCCAGCAGCACATGGGACGGGGGCTCTGGCTACACCTTC. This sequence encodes CASSTWDGGSGYTF.

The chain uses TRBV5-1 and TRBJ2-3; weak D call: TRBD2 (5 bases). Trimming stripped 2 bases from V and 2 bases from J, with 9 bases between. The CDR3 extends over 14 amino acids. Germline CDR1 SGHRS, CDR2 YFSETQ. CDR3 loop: CASSFGLATDTQYF. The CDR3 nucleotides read TGCGCCAGCAGCTTCGGCCTAGCCACAGATACGCAGTATTTT.

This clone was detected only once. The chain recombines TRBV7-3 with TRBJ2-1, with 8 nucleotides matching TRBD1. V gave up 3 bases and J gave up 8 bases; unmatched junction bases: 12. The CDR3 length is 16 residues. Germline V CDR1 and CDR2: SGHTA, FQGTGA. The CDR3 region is CASSFTRQGKGDEQFF. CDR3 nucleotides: TGTGCCAGCAGCTTCACTCGACAGGGGAAAGGGGATGAGCAGTTCTTC.

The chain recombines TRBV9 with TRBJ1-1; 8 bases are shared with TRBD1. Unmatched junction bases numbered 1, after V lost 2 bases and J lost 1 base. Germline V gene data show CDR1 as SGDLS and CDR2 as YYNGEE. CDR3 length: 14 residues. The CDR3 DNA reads TGTGCCAGCAGCGTGACAGGGGAGAACACTGAAGCTTTCTTT. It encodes CASSVTGENTEAFF.

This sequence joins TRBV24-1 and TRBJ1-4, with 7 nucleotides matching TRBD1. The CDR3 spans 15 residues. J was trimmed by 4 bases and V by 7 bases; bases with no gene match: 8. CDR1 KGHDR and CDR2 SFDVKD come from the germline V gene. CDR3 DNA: TGTGCCACCAGCTCGGGGGGGACAGTTAATGAAAAACTGTTTTTT. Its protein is CATSSGGTVNEKLFF.

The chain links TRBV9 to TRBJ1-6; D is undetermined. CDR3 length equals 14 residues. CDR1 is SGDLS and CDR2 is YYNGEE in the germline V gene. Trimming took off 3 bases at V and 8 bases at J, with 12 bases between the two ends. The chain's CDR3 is CASSADNFDSPLHF. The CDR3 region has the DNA TGTGCCAGCAGCGCCGACAACTTCGATTCACCCCTCCACTTT.

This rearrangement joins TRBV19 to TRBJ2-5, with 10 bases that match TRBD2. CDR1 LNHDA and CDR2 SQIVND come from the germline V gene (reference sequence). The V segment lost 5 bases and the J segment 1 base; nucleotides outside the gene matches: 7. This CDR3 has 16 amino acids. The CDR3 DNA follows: TGTGCCAGTAGTGACGGGACTAGCGCAATCCAAGAGACCCAGTACTTC. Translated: CASSDGTSAIQETQYF.

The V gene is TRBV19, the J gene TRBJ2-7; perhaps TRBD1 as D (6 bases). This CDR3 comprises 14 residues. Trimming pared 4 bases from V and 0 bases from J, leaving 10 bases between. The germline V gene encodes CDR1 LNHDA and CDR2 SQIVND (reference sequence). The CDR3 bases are TGTGCCAGTAGTAGCAGGGGCATCTCCTACGAGCAGTACTTC. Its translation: CASSSRGISYEQYF.

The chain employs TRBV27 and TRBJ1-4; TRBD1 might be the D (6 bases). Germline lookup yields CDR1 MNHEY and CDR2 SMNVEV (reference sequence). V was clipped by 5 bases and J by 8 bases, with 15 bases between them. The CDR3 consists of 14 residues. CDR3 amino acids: CASSLQGPQEKLFF. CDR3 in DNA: TGTGCCAGCAGTCTACAGGGACCCCAAGAAAAACTGTTTTTT.

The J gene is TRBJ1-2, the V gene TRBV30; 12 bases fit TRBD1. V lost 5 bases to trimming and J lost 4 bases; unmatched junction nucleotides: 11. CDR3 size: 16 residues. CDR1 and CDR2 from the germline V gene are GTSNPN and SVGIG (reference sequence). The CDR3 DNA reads TGTGCCTGGGCCACCGGGACAGGGGGCTCGGGCTATGGCTACACCTTC. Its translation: CAWATGTGGSGYGYTF. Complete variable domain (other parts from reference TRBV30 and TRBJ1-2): SQTIHQWPATLVQPVGSPLSLECTVEGTSNPNLYWYRQAAGRGLQLLFYSVGIGQISSEVPQNLSASRPQDRQFILSSKKLLLSDSGFYLCAWATGTGGSGYGYTFGSGTRLTVV.

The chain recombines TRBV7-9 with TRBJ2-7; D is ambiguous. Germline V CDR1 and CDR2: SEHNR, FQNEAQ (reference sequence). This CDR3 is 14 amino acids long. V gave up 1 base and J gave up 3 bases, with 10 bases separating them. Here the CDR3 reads CASSLGDKLYEQYF. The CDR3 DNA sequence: TGTGCCAGCAGCTTAGGGGATAAGCTCTACGAGCAGTACTTC. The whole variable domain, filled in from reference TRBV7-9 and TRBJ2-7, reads DTGVSQNPRHKITKRGQNVTFRCDPISEHNRLYWYRQTLGQGPEFLTYFQNEAQLEKSRLLSDRFSAERPKGSFSTLEIQRTEQGDSAMYLCASSLGDKLYEQYFGPGTRLTVT.

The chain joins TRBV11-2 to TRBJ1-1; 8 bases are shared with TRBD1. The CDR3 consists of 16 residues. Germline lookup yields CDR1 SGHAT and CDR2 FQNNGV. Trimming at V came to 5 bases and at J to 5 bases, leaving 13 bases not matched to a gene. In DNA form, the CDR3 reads TGTGCCAGCAGCCCTATTATGGGACAGGTTCAAACTGAAGCTTTCTTT. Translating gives CASSPIMGQVQTEAFF.